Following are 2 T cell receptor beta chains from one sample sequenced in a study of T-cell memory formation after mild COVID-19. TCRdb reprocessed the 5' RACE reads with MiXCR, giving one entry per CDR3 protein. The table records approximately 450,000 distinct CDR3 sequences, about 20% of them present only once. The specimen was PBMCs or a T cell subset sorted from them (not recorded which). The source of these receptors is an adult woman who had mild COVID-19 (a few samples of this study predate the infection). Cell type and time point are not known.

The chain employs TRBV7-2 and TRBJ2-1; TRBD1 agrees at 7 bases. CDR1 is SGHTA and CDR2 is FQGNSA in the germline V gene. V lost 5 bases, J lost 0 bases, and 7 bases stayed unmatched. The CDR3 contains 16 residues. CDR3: CASSTWTGLSYNEQFF. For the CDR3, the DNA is TGTGCCAGCAGCACCTGGACAGGCCTCTCCTACAATGAGCAGTTCTTC.

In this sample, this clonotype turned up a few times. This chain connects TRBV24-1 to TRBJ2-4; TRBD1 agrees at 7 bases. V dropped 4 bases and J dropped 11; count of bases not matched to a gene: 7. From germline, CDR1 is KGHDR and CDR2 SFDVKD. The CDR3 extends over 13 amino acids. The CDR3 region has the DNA TGTGCCACCAGTGAGCCGGGACAGCAGCTTCAGTACTTC. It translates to CATSEPGQQLQYF.